Listed here are 18 T cell receptor beta chains from one sample, sequenced in a study of monozygotic twins with inflammatory bowel disease. With the 5' RACE reads reprocessed, TCRdb shows one record per CDR3 protein and no DNA. Its clone listing holds more than 110,000 distinct CDR3 sequences. Sequenced sample: blood. These receptors all stem from a human donor with ulcerative colitis or Crohn's disease, or a healthy co-twin of an affected twin (not recorded which).

The J gene is TRBJ2-3, the V gene TRBV12-3 or TRBV12-4. The CDR3 is 11 residues long. CDR3 in amino acids: CASSVLDTQYF.

The rearrangement joins TRBV3-1 to TRBJ1-1. The CDR3 spans 14 residues. Germline loops: CDR1 LGHDT, CDR2 YNNKEL (reference sequence). The CDR3 sequence is CASSQVLRGTEAFF. Combining the CDR3 with reference TRBV3-1 and TRBJ1-1 gives the whole variable domain DTAVSQTPKYLVTQMGNDKSIKCEQNLGHDTMYWYKQDSKKFLKIMFSYNNKELIINETVPNRFSPKSPDKAHLNLHINSLELGDSAVYFCASSQVLRGTEAFFGQGTRLTVV.

This chain uses TRBV5-1 with TRBJ2-3; the D call from TCRdb, TRBD2, cannot be confirmed without DNA. The CDR3 covers 15 residues. Germline V CDR1 and CDR2: SGHRS, YFSETQ. The chain's CDR3 is CASSLEGLGTDTQYF.

V and J are TRBV11-2 and TRBJ2-3; the TRBD1 assignment by TCRdb is unverifiable without DNA. The germline V gene has CDR1 SGHAT and CDR2 FQNNGV. The CDR3 contains 15 residues. The CDR3 sequence is CASSRIRGNLDTQYF.

The CDR3 protein is CAWRLGDTNEKLFF. The chain joins TRBV30 to TRBJ1-4. Germline CDR1 is GTSNPN and CDR2 is SVGIG (reference sequence). The CDR3 is 14 amino acids.

The J gene is TRBJ1-1, the V gene TRBV19; TCRdb gives TRBD1 as the D gene, but with no DNA this cannot be confirmed. The CDR3 consists of 17 residues. Germline-derived CDR1 and CDR2 are LNHDA and SQIVND (reference sequence). CDR3 amino acids: CASSIDPRTKMNTEAFF.

V and J are TRBV30 and TRBJ1-2. CDR3 length: 12 residues. Germline V CDR1 and CDR2: GTSNPN, SVGIG (reference sequence). The CDR3 reads CAWSVTNYGYTF.

The V gene is TRBV3-1, the J gene TRBJ2-1. The CDR3 is 13 residues long. Germline V lookup: CDR1 LGHDT, CDR2 YNNKEL (reference sequence). CDR3 in amino acids: CASSQDVGIEQFF.

V gene TRBV18 combines with J gene TRBJ2-7; the D call from TCRdb, TRBD1, cannot be confirmed without DNA. Germline loops: CDR1 KGHSH, CDR2 LQKENI. This CDR3 is built from 14 residues. CDR3 sequence reads: CASSQTVSPYEQYF.

The CDR3: CASSPIADVLYEQYF. The chain has TRBV18 and TRBJ2-7. This CDR3 spans 15 amino acids. Germline lookup yields CDR1 KGHSH and CDR2 LQKENI.

V is TRBV12-3 or TRBV12-4 and J is TRBJ1-5. The CDR3 spans 13 residues. The CDR3 loop reads CASSSESNQPQHF.

The CDR3 loop reads CTSRGLDFVAEAFF. The chain joins TRBV25-1 to TRBJ1-1; TCRdb calls TRBD1, which cannot be checked without DNA. Looked up from germline, CDR1 is MGHDK and CDR2 is SYGVNS. CDR3 length: 14 residues.

The genes are TRBV2 and TRBJ1-6; TCRdb calls TRBD1, which cannot be checked without DNA. The CDR3 has 15 residues. Germline lookup yields CDR1 SNHLY and CDR2 FYNNEI. Here the CDR3 reads CASSLNRGVESPLHF.

The rearrangement uses TRBV11-1 and TRBJ2-1. Germline V gives CDR1 SGHAT, CDR2 FQDESV (reference sequence). There are 16 residues in the CDR3. The CDR3 spells CASSLDFVYNYNEQFF. Together with reference TRBV11-1 and TRBJ2-1, the CDR3 gives the full variable domain: EAEVAQSPRYKITEKSQAVAFWCDPISGHATLYWYRQILGQGPELLVQFQDESVVDDSQLPKDRFSAERLKGVDSTLKIQPAELGDSAMYLCASSLDFVYNYNEQFFGPGTRLTVL.

The V and J genes are TRBV20-1 and TRBJ1-1. This CDR3 comprises 12 residues. Germline CDR1 DFQATT, CDR2 SNEGSKA (reference sequence). CDR3: CSAARVNTEAFF.

This sequence joins TRBV7-2 and TRBJ1-4; no DNA is available, so the TRBD1 call from TCRdb remains unchecked. The germline gives CDR1 SGHTA, CDR2 FQGNSA. The CDR3 consists of 15 residues. Here the CDR3 reads CASSFGQGVNEKLFF.

J is TRBJ2-5 and V is TRBV19; no DNA is available, so the TRBD1 call from TCRdb remains unchecked. This CDR3 region has 16 residues. Germline V CDR1 and CDR2: LNHDA, SQIVND (reference sequence). CDR3 in amino acids: CASCIERGLAQETQYF.

V and J are TRBV15 and TRBJ2-3; TCRdb picks TRBD1, but there is no DNA to check that call. Germline V CDR1 and CDR2: LNHNV, YYDKDF (reference sequence). This CDR3 is 14 amino acids long. The CDR3 reads CATSISGSTDTQYF. The whole variable domain, filled in from reference TRBV15 and TRBJ2-3, reads DAMVIQNPRYQVTQFGKPVTLSCSQTLNHNVMYWYQQKSSQAPKLLFHYYDKDFNNEADTPDNFQSRRPNTSFCFLDIRSPGLGDTAMYLCATSISGSTDTQYFGPGTRLTVL.